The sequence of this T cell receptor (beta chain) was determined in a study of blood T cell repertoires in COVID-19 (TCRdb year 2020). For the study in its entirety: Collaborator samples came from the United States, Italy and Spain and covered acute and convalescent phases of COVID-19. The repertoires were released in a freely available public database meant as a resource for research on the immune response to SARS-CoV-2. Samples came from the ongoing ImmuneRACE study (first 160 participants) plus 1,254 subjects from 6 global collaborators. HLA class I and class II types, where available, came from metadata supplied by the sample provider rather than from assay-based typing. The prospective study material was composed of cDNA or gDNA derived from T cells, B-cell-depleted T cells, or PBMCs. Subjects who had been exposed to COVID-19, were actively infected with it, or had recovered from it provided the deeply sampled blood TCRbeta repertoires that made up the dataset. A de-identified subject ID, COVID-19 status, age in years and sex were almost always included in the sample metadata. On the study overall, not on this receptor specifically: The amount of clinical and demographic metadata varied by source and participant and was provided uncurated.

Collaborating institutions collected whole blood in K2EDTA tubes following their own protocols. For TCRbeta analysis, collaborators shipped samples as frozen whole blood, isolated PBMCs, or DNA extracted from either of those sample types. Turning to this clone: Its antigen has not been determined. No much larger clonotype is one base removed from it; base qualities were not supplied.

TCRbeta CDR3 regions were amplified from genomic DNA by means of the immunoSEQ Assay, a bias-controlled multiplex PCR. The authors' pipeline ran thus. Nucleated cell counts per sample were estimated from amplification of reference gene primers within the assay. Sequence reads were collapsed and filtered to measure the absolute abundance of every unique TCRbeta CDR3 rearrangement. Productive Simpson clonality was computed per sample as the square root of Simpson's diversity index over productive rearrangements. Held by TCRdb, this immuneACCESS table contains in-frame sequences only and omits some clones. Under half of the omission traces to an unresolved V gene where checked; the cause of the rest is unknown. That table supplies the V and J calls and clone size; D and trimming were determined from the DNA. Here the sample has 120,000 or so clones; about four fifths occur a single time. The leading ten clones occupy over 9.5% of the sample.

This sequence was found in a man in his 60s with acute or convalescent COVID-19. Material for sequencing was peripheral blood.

The DNA sequence is as follows: TGTGCCAGCAGAGATACCGGATGGGGCAGAGATACGCAGTATTTT. It specifies CASRDTGWGRDTQYF. The sequence links TRBV6-5 to TRBJ2-3, with TRBD1 tentatively as D gene (5 bases match). Looking up the germline V gene yields CDR1 MNHEY and CDR2 SVGAGI. The CDR3, from cysteine to phenylalanine, totals 15 residues. CDR3 DNA only is kept here, 45 bases in frame from base 1. V and J are truncated by 6 bases and 5 bases respectively, leaving an intervening sequence of 18 bases.